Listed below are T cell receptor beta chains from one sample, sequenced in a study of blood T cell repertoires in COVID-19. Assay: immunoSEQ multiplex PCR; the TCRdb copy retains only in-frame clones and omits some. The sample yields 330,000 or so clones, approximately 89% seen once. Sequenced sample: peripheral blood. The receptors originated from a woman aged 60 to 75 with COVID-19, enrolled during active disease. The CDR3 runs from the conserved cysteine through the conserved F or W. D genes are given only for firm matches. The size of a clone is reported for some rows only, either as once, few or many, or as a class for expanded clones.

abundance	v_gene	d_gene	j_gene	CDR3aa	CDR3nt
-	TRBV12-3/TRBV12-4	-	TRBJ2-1	CASSLRGDEQFF	TGTGCCAGCAGTTTACGGGGTGATGAGCAGTTCTTC
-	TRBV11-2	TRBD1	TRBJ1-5	CASSLTGQGAGQPQHF	TGTGCCAGCAGCTTGACGGGGCAGGGGGCCGGTCAGCCCCAGCATTTT
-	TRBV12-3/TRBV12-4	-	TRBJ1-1	CASRTGFTTEAFF	TGTGCCAGCAGAACAGGGTTTACTACTGAAGCTTTCTTT
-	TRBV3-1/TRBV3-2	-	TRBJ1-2	CASSQLSENYGYTF	TGTGCCAGCAGCCAGCTGAGCGAAAACTATGGCTACACCTTC
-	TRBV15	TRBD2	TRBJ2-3	CATSNQLYGGAGSTDTQYF	TGTGCCACCAGCAATCAACTCTACGGGGGGGCAGGTAGCACAGATACGCAGTATTTT
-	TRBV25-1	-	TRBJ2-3	CASSGFGRQGSTDTQYF	TGTGCCAGCAGTGGGTTCGGTCGGCAGGGGAGCACAGATACGCAGTATTTT
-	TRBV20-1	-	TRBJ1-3	CSASNREGNTIYF	TGCAGTGCTAGTAACAGGGAAGGAAACACCATATATTTT
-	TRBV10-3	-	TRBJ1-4	CAISESQGRPNEKLFF	TGTGCCATCAGTGAGTCTCAGGGTAGGCCTAATGAAAAACTGTTTTTT
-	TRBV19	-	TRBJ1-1	CASSISMNTEAFF	TGTGCCAGTAGTATAAGCATGAACACTGAAGCTTTCTTT
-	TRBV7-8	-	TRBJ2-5	CASSLGHIQETQYF	TGTGCCAGCAGCTTAGGCCACATCCAAGAGACCCAGTACTTC
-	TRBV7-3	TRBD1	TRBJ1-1	CASRTGLNTEAFF	TGTGCCAGCAGGACAGGGCTGAACACTGAAGCTTTCTTT
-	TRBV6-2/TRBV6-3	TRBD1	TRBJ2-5	CASSARGQAQGTQYF	TGTGCCAGCAGTGCCAGAGGACAGGCCCAAGGGACCCAGTACTTC
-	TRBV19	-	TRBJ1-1	CASSFMNTEAFF	TGTGCCAGTAGTTTCATGAACACTGAAGCTTTCTTT
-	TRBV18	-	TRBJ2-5	CASSLARGYKETQYF	TGTGCCAGCTCACTGGCTCGGGGTTACAAAGAGACCCAGTACTTC
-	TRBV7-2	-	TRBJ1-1	CASSLGHPNQPNTEAFF	TGTGCCAGCAGCTTAGGACACCCAAACCAGCCGAACACTGAAGCTTTCTTT
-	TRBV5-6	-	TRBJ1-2	CASSSTGETGYTF	TGTGCCAGCAGCTCAACAGGCGAGACGGGCTACACCTTC
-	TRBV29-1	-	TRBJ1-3	CSVDVGGLGNTIYF	TGCAGCGTTGATGTGGGGGGTTTGGGAAACACCATATATTTT
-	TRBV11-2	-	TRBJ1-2	CASAGQIGYGYTF	TGTGCCAGCGCTGGGCAGATCGGCTATGGCTACACCTTC
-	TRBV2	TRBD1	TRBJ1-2	CASSLTGIGGYTF	TGTGCCAGCAGTTTGACAGGGATTGGCGGCTACACCTTC
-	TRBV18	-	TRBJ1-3	CASSLTGTGNTIYF	TGTGCCAGCTCACTGACAGGCACAGGAAACACCATATATTTT
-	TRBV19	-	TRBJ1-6	CATSPGGYYNSPLHF	TGTGCCACCAGCCCAGGTGGATACTATAATTCACCCCTCCACTTT
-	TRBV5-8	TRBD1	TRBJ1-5	CASSTGTGARGNQPQHF	TGTGCCAGCAGCACCGGGACAGGGGCGAGAGGCAATCAGCCCCAGCATTTT
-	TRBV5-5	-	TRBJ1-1	CASSLEPGPNTEAFF	TGTGCCAGCAGCTTGGAGCCAGGGCCGAACACTGAAGCTTTCTTT
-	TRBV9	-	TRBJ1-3	CASSGESSGNTIYF	TGTGCCAGCAGCGGAGAAAGCTCTGGAAACACCATATATTTT
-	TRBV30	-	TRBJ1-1	CAWSTGPNTEAFF	TGTGCCTGGAGTACCGGTCCGAACACTGAAGCTTTCTTT
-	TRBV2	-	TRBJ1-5	CASSSEQGLNQPQHF	TGTGCCAGCAGTTCCGAGCAGGGACTCAATCAGCCCCAGCATTTT
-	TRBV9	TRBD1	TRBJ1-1	CASSHAGTENTEAFF	TGTGCCAGCAGCCACGCCGGGACAGAGAACACTGAAGCTTTCTTT
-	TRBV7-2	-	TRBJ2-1	CASSLILDNEQFF	TGTGCCAGCAGCTTAATTCTTGACAATGAGCAGTTCTTC
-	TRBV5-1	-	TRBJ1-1	CASLQVPNTEAFF	TGCGCCAGCCTGCAGGTGCCGAACACTGAAGCTTTCTTT
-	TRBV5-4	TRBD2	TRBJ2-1	CASSPTSGSYNEQFF	TGTGCCAGCAGCCCGACTAGCGGGAGCTACAATGAGCAGTTCTTC
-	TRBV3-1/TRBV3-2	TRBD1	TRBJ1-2	CASSFRTGRGSGYTF	TGTGCCAGCAGCTTCCGGACAGGGAGGGGGAGTGGCTACACCTTC
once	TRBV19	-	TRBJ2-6	CASSILDTGANVLTF	TGTGCCAGTAGTATCTTGGACACTGGGGCCAACGTCCTGACTTTC
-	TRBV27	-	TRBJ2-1	CASSLGAGAHNEQFF	TGTGCCAGCAGTTTAGGGGCGGGGGCTCACAATGAGCAGTTCTTC
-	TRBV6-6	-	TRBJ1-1	CASSYRENPNTEAFF	TGTGCCAGCAGTTACCGAGAAAACCCGAACACTGAAGCTTTCTTT
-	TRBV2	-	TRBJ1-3	CASSEGRRGGGNTIYF	TGTGCCAGCAGTGAAGGAAGGAGGGGGGGTGGAAACACCATATATTTT
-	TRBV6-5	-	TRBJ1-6	CASGLSSYNSPLHF	TGTGCCAGCGGTTTGAGCTCCTATAATTCACCCCTCCACTTT
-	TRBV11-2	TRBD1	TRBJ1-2	CASSSRGTNYGYTF	TGTGCCAGCAGCTCCAGGGGGACTAACTATGGCTACACCTTC
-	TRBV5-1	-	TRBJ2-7	CASSLGSSSYEQYF	TGCGCCAGCAGCTTGGGGTCTAGCTCCTACGAGCAGTACTTC
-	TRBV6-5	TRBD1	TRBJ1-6	CATRTGGDYNSPLHF	TGTGCCACCAGGACAGGGGGCGATTACAATTCACCCCTCCACTTT
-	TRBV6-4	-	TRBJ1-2	CASRITGNYGYTF	TGTGCCAGCAGGATAACAGGGAACTATGGCTACACCTTC
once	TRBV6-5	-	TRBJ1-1	CATSGGSPEAFF	TGTGCCACATCCGGGGGGTCCCCTGAAGCTTTCTTT
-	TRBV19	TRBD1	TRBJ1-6	CASSFQGEGNSPLHF	TGTGCCAGTAGTTTTCAGGGGGAAGGTAATTCACCCCTCCACTTT
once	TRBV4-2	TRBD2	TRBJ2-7	CASSQAGTSGGSEQYF	TGTGCCAGCAGCCAAGCCGGGACCAGCGGGGGGAGCGAGCAGTACTTC
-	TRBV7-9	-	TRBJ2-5	CASSRSQGLTKTQYF	TGTGCCAGCAGCCGGTCCCAGGGGCTTACGAAGACCCAGTACTTC
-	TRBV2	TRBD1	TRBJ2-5	CASGAGGLGETQYF	TGTGCCAGCGGGGCAGGGGGCTTGGGAGAGACCCAGTACTTC
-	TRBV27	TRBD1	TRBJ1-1	CAVKGQGVSEAFF	TGTGCCGTAAAAGGACAGGGGGTATCTGAAGCTTTCTTT
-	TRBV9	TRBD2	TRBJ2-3	CASSVGLADTYTQYF	TGTGCCAGCAGCGTAGGACTAGCGGACACCTATACGCAGTATTTT
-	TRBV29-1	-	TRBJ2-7	CSVEGDTTYEQYF	TGCAGCGTTGAAGGCGACACCACCTACGAGCAGTACTTC